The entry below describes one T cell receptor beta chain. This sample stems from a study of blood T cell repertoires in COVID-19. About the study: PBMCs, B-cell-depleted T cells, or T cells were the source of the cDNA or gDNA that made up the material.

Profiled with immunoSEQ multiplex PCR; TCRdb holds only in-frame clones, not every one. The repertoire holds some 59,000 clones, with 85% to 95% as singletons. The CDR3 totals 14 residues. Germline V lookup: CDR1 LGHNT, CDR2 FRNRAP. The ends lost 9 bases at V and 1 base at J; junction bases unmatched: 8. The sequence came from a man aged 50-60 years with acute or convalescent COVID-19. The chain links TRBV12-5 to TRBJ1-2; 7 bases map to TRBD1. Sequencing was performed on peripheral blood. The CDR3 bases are TGTGCTAGCATAGCAAGGGGGCATAACTATGGCTACACCTTC. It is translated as CASIARGHNYGYTF. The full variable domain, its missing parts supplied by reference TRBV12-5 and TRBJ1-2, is DARVTQTPRHKVTEMGQEVTMRCQPILGHNTVFWYRQTMMQGLELLAYFRNRAPLDDSGMPKDRFSAEMPDATLATLKIQPSEPRDSAVYFCASIARGHNYGYTFGSGTRLTVV.